This is a list of T cell receptor beta chains from one sample in a study of OX40 agonist ivuxolimab in advanced cancers. Some clones are missing from TCRdb's copy, which holds only in-frame ones; the method was immunoSEQ multiplex PCR. This sample has about 79,000 clones, with over 75% found just once. The sample in question was CD4+ or CD8+ T cells sorted from blood, obtained in a trial of the OX40 agonist ivuxolimab. The receptor source for this set is an adult with an advanced solid tumor such as melanoma, head and neck, liver or kidney cancer. Each CDR3 is given with its conserved first and last residue. Fields, in order: D gene, clone size, J gene, V gene, CDR3 protein, CDR3 DNA. The D gene is left open where the match is weak. Some rows have no size entry. The others give once, few or many, or a class for an expanded clone.

d_gene: NA
abundance: NA
j_gene: TRBJ2-2
v_gene: TRBV6-5
CDR3aa: CASSYEAGLTGELFF
CDR3nt: TGTGCCAGCAGTTACGAGGCCGGATTGACCGGGGAGCTGTTTTTT

d_gene: NA
abundance: NA
j_gene: TRBJ2-1
v_gene: TRBV2
CDR3aa: CASIGLEQFF
CDR3nt: TGTGCCAGCATAGGTCTAGAGCAGTTCTTC

d_gene: NA
abundance: NA
j_gene: TRBJ1-1
v_gene: TRBV19
CDR3aa: CASSPGPGNTEAFF
CDR3nt: TGTGCCAGTAGTCCCGGACCCGGGAACACTGAAGCTTTCTTT

d_gene: TRBD1
abundance: NA
j_gene: TRBJ2-1
v_gene: TRBV5-1
CDR3aa: CASSHQRTGRSYNEQFF
CDR3nt: TGCGCCAGCAGCCACCAACGGACAGGCCGGTCCTACAATGAGCAGTTCTTC

d_gene: NA
abundance: NA
j_gene: TRBJ2-2
v_gene: TRBV7-2
CDR3aa: CASSFQRDNANTGELFF
CDR3nt: TGTGCCAGCAGCTTTCAGCGGGACAACGCGAACACCGGGGAGCTGTTTTTT

d_gene: NA
abundance: NA
j_gene: TRBJ2-1
v_gene: TRBV9
CDR3aa: CASSLGHDRNEQFF
CDR3nt: TGTGCCAGCAGCCTTGGACACGATCGAAATGAGCAGTTCTTC

d_gene: NA
abundance: NA
j_gene: TRBJ2-7
v_gene: TRBV6-5
CDR3aa: CASRRTASLNEQYF
CDR3nt: TGTGCCAGCAGACGGACAGCCTCTTTGAACGAGCAGTACTTC

d_gene: NA
abundance: NA
j_gene: TRBJ2-3
v_gene: TRBV9
CDR3aa: CASSYGVESTDTQYF
CDR3nt: TGTGCCAGCAGCTACGGCGTGGAGAGCACAGATACGCAGTATTTT

d_gene: TRBD1
abundance: NA
j_gene: TRBJ2-3
v_gene: TRBV6-1
CDR3aa: CASSDRTGPSPDF
CDR3nt: TGTGCCAGCAGTGACCGGACAGGTCCAAGCCCCGATTTT

d_gene: NA
abundance: NA
j_gene: TRBJ2-3
v_gene: TRBV18
CDR3aa: CASSHDSPGGTDTQYF
CDR3nt: TGTGCCAGCTCACATGATTCCCCCGGCGGAACAGATACGCAGTATTTT

d_gene: NA
abundance: once
j_gene: TRBJ1-4
v_gene: TRBV28
CDR3aa: CASSPPGATNEKLFF
CDR3nt: TGTGCCAGCAGTCCCCCCGGTGCAACTAATGAAAAACTGTTTTTT

d_gene: NA
abundance: NA
j_gene: TRBJ1-5
v_gene: TRBV27
CDR3aa: CASRISRGQPQHF
CDR3nt: TGTGCCAGCCGAATTTCGAGGGGACAGCCCCAGCATTTT

d_gene: NA
abundance: NA
j_gene: TRBJ1-1
v_gene: TRBV2
CDR3aa: CASSAGNTEAFF
CDR3nt: TGTGCCAGCAGTGCAGGGAACACTGAAGCTTTCTTT

d_gene: NA
abundance: NA
j_gene: TRBJ2-2
v_gene: TRBV18
CDR3aa: CASSPGFGRNTGELFF
CDR3nt: TGTGCCAGCTCACCAGGGTTCGGGAGGAACACCGGGGAGCTGTTTTTT

d_gene: NA
abundance: NA
j_gene: TRBJ1-5
v_gene: TRBV2
CDR3aa: CASSYSGTLNQPQHF
CDR3nt: TGTGCCAGCAGTTACTCCGGGACCCTGAATCAGCCCCAGCATTTT

d_gene: TRBD1
abundance: NA
j_gene: TRBJ2-5
v_gene: TRBV5-4
CDR3aa: CASSPEQGSAQETQYF
CDR3nt: TGTGCCAGCAGCCCCGAACAGGGGAGCGCACAAGAGACCCAGTACTTC

d_gene: NA
abundance: NA
j_gene: TRBJ2-6
v_gene: TRBV28
CDR3aa: CASSFYGPRAPSSGANVLTF
CDR3nt: TGTGCCAGCAGTTTCTACGGCCCCAGAGCCCCGAGCTCTGGGGCCAACGTCCTGACTTTC

d_gene: NA
abundance: NA
j_gene: TRBJ2-7
v_gene: TRBV11-2
CDR3aa: CASSTVEQYF
CDR3nt: TGTGCCAGCAGTACCGTCGAGCAGTACTTC

d_gene: NA
abundance: NA
j_gene: TRBJ2-1
v_gene: TRBV19
CDR3aa: CASSINERSYNEQFF
CDR3nt: TGTGCCAGTAGTATAAACGAGCGCTCCTACAATGAGCAGTTCTTC

d_gene: NA
abundance: NA
j_gene: TRBJ2-5
v_gene: TRBV11-3
CDR3aa: CASSLELGQETQYF
CDR3nt: TGTGCCAGCAGCTTAGAGCTCGGACAAGAGACCCAGTACTTC

d_gene: NA
abundance: NA
j_gene: TRBJ1-2
v_gene: TRBV7-9
CDR3aa: CASSSSVWGGRGYTF
CDR3nt: TGTGCCAGCAGCTCCTCGGTGTGGGGCGGCCGTGGCTACACCTTC

d_gene: TRBD2
abundance: NA
j_gene: TRBJ2-1
v_gene: TRBV5-4
CDR3aa: CASSTIPGLVDEQFF
CDR3nt: TGTGCCAGCAGCACTATCCCGGGACTAGTGGATGAGCAGTTCTTC

d_gene: NA
abundance: NA
j_gene: TRBJ2-7
v_gene: TRBV30
CDR3aa: CAWGGTLPYEQYF
CDR3nt: TGTGCCTGGGGGGGGACTCTACCCTACGAGCAGTACTTC

d_gene: NA
abundance: few
j_gene: TRBJ2-7
v_gene: TRBV5-4
CDR3aa: CASSYRFEGTIPYEQYF
CDR3nt: TGTGCCAGCAGCTACCGATTTGAGGGAACTATCCCCTACGAGCAGTACTTC

d_gene: NA
abundance: few
j_gene: TRBJ2-7
v_gene: TRBV5-6
CDR3aa: CASSPEDLTYEQYF
CDR3nt: TGTGCCAGCAGTCCCGAAGATCTTACCTACGAGCAGTACTTC

d_gene: TRBD1
abundance: NA
j_gene: TRBJ2-3
v_gene: TRBV7-9
CDR3aa: CASTRDSRTDTQYF
CDR3nt: TGTGCCAGCACCCGGGACAGCCGCACAGATACGCAGTATTTT

d_gene: TRBD2
abundance: once
j_gene: TRBJ2-1
v_gene: TRBV7-6
CDR3aa: CASSLGPSGNEQFF
CDR3nt: TGTGCCAGCAGCTTAGGTCCTAGCGGGAATGAGCAGTTCTTC

d_gene: NA
abundance: NA
j_gene: TRBJ2-7
v_gene: TRBV30
CDR3aa: CAFGTYPYEQYF
CDR3nt: TGTGCCTTCGGGACGTACCCCTACGAGCAGTACTTC

d_gene: NA
abundance: NA
j_gene: TRBJ1-2
v_gene: TRBV28
CDR3aa: CASSPEGGDGYGYTF
CDR3nt: TGTGCCAGCAGTCCAGAGGGCGGCGATGGTTATGGCTACACCTTC

d_gene: TRBD1
abundance: NA
j_gene: TRBJ2-1
v_gene: TRBV5-1
CDR3aa: CASSLGGRQGGSDEQFF
CDR3nt: TGCGCCAGCAGCTTGGGCGGACGACAGGGGGGCTCCGATGAGCAGTTCTTC

d_gene: NA
abundance: few
j_gene: TRBJ2-1
v_gene: TRBV7-8
CDR3aa: CASSYARLLGSNEQFF
CDR3nt: TGTGCCAGCAGCTACGCTCGTCTCCTCGGAAGCAATGAGCAGTTCTTC

d_gene: NA
abundance: NA
j_gene: TRBJ2-1
v_gene: TRBV19
CDR3aa: CASGARGREQFF
CDR3nt: TGTGCCAGTGGGGCACGGGGCCGGGAGCAGTTCTTC

d_gene: NA
abundance: NA
j_gene: TRBJ2-3
v_gene: TRBV5-4
CDR3aa: CASSLNPGGTQYF
CDR3nt: TGTGCCAGCAGCTTAAATCCCGGTGGGACGCAGTATTTT

d_gene: TRBD2
abundance: NA
j_gene: TRBJ2-1
v_gene: TRBV19
CDR3aa: CASSLGLAAEQFF
CDR3nt: TGTGCCAGTAGTTTGGGACTAGCGGCAGAGCAGTTCTTC

d_gene: NA
abundance: many
j_gene: TRBJ2-7
v_gene: TRBV2
CDR3aa: CASTRLGGNEQYF
CDR3nt: TGTGCCAGCACCCGACTAGGGGGAAACGAGCAGTACTTC

d_gene: NA
abundance: NA
j_gene: TRBJ1-2
v_gene: TRBV7-9
CDR3aa: CASSGSRSMTGGHGYTF
CDR3nt: TGTGCCAGCAGCGGTTCAAGATCAATGACAGGAGGCCATGGCTACACCTTC